The 26 T cell receptor beta chains below come from one sample, sequenced in a study of cytomegalovirus exposure and HLA in healthy donors. PCR employed 60 Vbeta and 13 Jbeta primers. Here immunoSEQ multiplex PCR was the method, and the copy in TCRdb shows in-frame clones only, minus some. The sample contains about 200,000 clones, 75% to 85% of which appear only once. Sequencing input: PBMCs. The receptors shown here come from a woman in her forties in good health and CMV-seronegative.

J is TRBJ1-5 and V is TRBV6-5, with 12 bases aligning to TRBD1. The CDR3 contains 14 residues. CDR1 is MNHEY, CDR2 SVGAGI, per germline. V trimming: 5 bases; J trimming: 6 bases; junction bases outside the gene matches: 2. The CDR3 region has the DNA TGTGCCAGCAGTGGGACAGGGGGCGGTCAGCCCCAGCATTTT. Its protein is CASSGTGGGQPQHF.

Points on this clone: A junction boundary mismatches the germline segment, possibly from a read error. The chain links TRBV6-1 to TRBJ2-5; D gene ambiguous. CDR3 length: 15 residues. CDR1 is MNHNS, CDR2 SASEGT, per germline. CDR3 residues: CASSEAWYRQGTQYF. The CDR3 DNA follows: TGTGCCAGCAGTGAAGCGTGGTACAGACAAGGGACCCAGTACTTC.

The chain couples TRBV28 to TRBJ2-7; possible D gene TRBD2, 5 bases. The germline gives CDR1 MDHEN, CDR2 SYDVKM. This CDR3 has 13 amino acids. V lost 6 bases and J 9 bases, leaving 18 bases between the germline ends. The CDR3 DNA sequence: TGTGCCAGCAGCTCCGGCGCCGCGAGCGGGCAGTACTTC. Its protein product is CASSSGAASGQYF.

The sample holds a few counts of this clone. The chain links TRBV5-1 to TRBJ2-2, with 10 bases matching TRBD2. The CDR3 is 15 amino acids. V shed 7 bases, J shed 3 bases, and the junction held 6 bases outside the gene matches. CDR1 is SGHRS, CDR2 YFSETQ, per germline. In DNA, the CDR3 is TGCGCCAGCTCCCGGACTAGCGGATACACCGGGGAGCTGTTTTTT. It is translated as CASSRTSGYTGELFF.

V and J are TRBV5-5 and TRBJ1-2, with 7 bases identical to TRBD1. The CDR3 has 11 residues. Per the germline V gene, CDR1 is SGHKS and CDR2 is YYEKEE (reference sequence). Trimming at V came to 4 bases and at J to 14 bases, leaving 8 bases not matched to a gene. Here the CDR3 reads CASSRDSPLTF. For the CDR3, the DNA is TGTGCCAGCAGCAGGGACAGCCCTCTTACCTTC.

This clone was seen a handful of times. V and J are TRBV9 and TRBJ2-7, with D tentatively TRBD1 (6 bases). Per germline, CDR1 SGDLS and CDR2 YYNGEE. The V and J ends lost 3 bases and 3 bases respectively, with 16 bases between them. The CDR3 length is 15 residues. The DNA for the CDR3 is TGTGCCAGCAGCGGATGGATTACAGGGATCTACGAGCAGTACTTC. Amino acids: CASSGWITGIYEQYF.

This chain links TRBV18 with TRBJ2-7; D possibly corresponds to TRBD1 (6 bases). This CDR3 has 13 residues. V was pared by 2 bases and J by 5 bases, with 10 bases between. Germline CDR1 reads KGHSH; CDR2 reads LQKENI. The chain's CDR3 is CASSPYRDNEQYF. CDR3 DNA sequence: TGTGCCAGCTCACCATACAGGGACAACGAGCAGTACTTC.

DNA of the CDR3: TGTGCCAGTCGTGACAGGGCTTCAACTAATGAAAAACTGTTTTTT. Amino acids: CASRDRASTNEKLFF. V usage is TRBV19 and J usage is TRBJ1-4; 7 bases align to TRBD1. This CDR3 comprises 15 residues. The germline gives CDR1 LNHDA, CDR2 SQIVND (reference sequence). V lost 8 bases to trimming and J lost 0 bases; unmatched junction nucleotides: 6.

The rearrangement joins TRBV9 to TRBJ1-5; D unresolved. CDR3 length equals 15 residues. V lost 7 bases, J lost 0 bases, and 14 bases lay in between. Germline V CDR1 and CDR2: SGDLS, YYNGEE. The CDR3 DNA follows: TGTGCCAGCTCGAGAGGGTCTAATAGCAATCAGCCCCAGCATTTT. This codes for CASSRGSNSNQPQHF.

This chain uses TRBV27 with TRBJ2-3, with D hard to call. The CDR3 extends over 12 amino acids. CDR1 MNHEY and CDR2 SMNVEV come from the germline V gene (reference sequence). The ends were cut back, 5 bases at V and 4 bases at J, with 7 bases in the middle. CDR3 in DNA: TGTGCCAGCAGTACCGTAGCAGATACGCAGTATTTT. Its protein is CASSTVADTQYF.

This chain joins TRBV19 and TRBJ2-7, with 9 bases lining up with TRBD2. This CDR3 contains 16 residues. The junction had 6 bases not matched to a gene; V was cut back by 2 bases and J by 1 base. Per the germline V gene, CDR1 is LNHDA and CDR2 is SQIVND (reference sequence). The CDR3 sequence is CASSISASGISYEQYF. In DNA form, the CDR3 reads TGTGCCAGTAGTATATCGGCTAGCGGGATATCCTACGAGCAGTACTTC.

The chain joins TRBV2 to TRBJ2-3, with 9 bases aligning to TRBD1. Germline values: CDR1 SNHLY, CDR2 FYNNEI. V shed 5 bases, J shed 2 bases, and the junction held 5 bases outside the gene matches. The CDR3 has 15 residues. CDR3 protein: CASSPTGGNTDTQYF. In nucleotides, the CDR3 is TGTGCCAGCAGTCCGACAGGGGGGAACACAGATACGCAGTATTTT.

This sequence joins TRBV7-9 and TRBJ2-7; D not resolved. The CDR3 covers 13 residues. CDR1 and CDR2 (germline): SEHNR, FQNEAQ (reference sequence). The V end was cut by 5 bases, the J end by 1 base, with 9 bases between. Here the CDR3 reads CASSPSQSYEQYF. CDR3 in DNA: TGTGCCAGCAGCCCCTCCCAGTCCTACGAGCAGTACTTC. Drawing the rest from reference TRBV7-9 and TRBJ2-7, the complete variable domain is DTGVSQNPRHKITKRGQNVTFRCDPISEHNRLYWYRQTLGQGPEFLTYFQNEAQLEKSRLLSDRFSAERPKGSFSTLEIQRTEQGDSAMYLCASSPSQSYEQYFGPGTRLTVT.

J is TRBJ2-5 and V is TRBV5-1; 7 bases map to TRBD1. Germline loops: CDR1 SGHRS, CDR2 YFSETQ. V lost 7 bases and J lost 5; bases outside the gene matches: 11. The CDR3 is made up of 14 amino acids. The chain's CDR3 is CASAGQDAGETQYF. CDR3 bases: TGCGCCAGCGCCGGACAGGACGCAGGGGAGACCCAGTACTTC.

The chain uses TRBV6-1 and TRBJ1-2, with D maybe TRBD1 (6 bases). The germline V gene has CDR1 MNHNS and CDR2 SASEGT. V was pared by 6 bases and J by 0 bases, with 14 bases between. The CDR3 length is 15 residues. As DNA, the CDR3 is TGTGCCAGCAGGCTCCAAGGGGGAGCTAACTATGGCTACACCTTC. Residues: CASRLQGGANYGYTF.

This rearrangement joins TRBV2 to TRBJ2-2; D is possibly TRBD1 (6 bases). V dropped 10 bases and J dropped 3 bases, with 15 bases sitting between them. Germline V lookup: CDR1 SNHLY, CDR2 FYNNEI. CDR3 length equals 14 residues. In DNA form, the CDR3 reads TGTGCCACTGAGGACAGTGGTGACACCGGGGAGCTGTTTTTT. Translation gives CATEDSGDTGELFF. Full variable domain (remainder filled in from reference TRBV2 and TRBJ2-2): EPEVTQTPSHQVTQMGQEVILRCVPISNHLYFYWYRQILGQKVEFLVSFYNNEISEKSEIFDDQFSVERPDGSNFTLKIRSTKLEDSAMYFCATEDSGDTGELFFGEGSRLTVL.

This clone has only one observation. The chain has TRBV2 and TRBJ1-1, with a weak D call TRBD1 (6 bases). V lost 4 bases and J lost 11, with 23 bases in between. The CDR3 covers 15 residues. Germline CDR1 SNHLY, CDR2 FYNNEI. The DNA for the CDR3 is TGTGCCAGCAGTGTCCGGGACACAAACCCCCTAGGGGCTTTCTTT. Protein: CASSVRDTNPLGAFF.

The rearrangement uses TRBV2 and TRBJ2-7; unclear D gene. The germline gives CDR1 SNHLY, CDR2 FYNNEI. This CDR3 spans 10 amino acids. Trimming pared 8 bases from V and 6 bases from J, leaving 8 bases between. The chain's CDR3 is CASGLVEQYF. The CDR3 nucleotides are TGTGCCAGCGGGCTGGTCGAGCAGTACTTC.

This clone has a single count. The DNA for the CDR3 is TGTGCCAGCAGTGCCACCGGACAGACAAATAACTATGGCTACACCTTC. It is translated as CASSATGQTNNYGYTF. The gene calls are TRBV6-6 and TRBJ1-2; possible D gene TRBD1, 6 bases. Trimming pared 5 bases from V and 1 base from J, leaving 17 bases between. The CDR3 contains 16 residues. Germline loops: CDR1 MNHNY, CDR2 SVGAGI (reference sequence).

This clone has only a few counts. The chain links TRBV21-1 to TRBJ2-7; the D call of TRBD2 is as the table states it, not checked on the DNA. TRBV21-1 constitutes a pseudogene. The CDR3 sequence is 18 residues long. This CDR3 reads CASSKKGLAGWSSYEQYF. Here the CDR3 DNA reads TGTGCCAGCAGCAAAAAGGGACTAGCGGGCTGGAGCTCCTACGAGCAGTACTTC.

The rearrangement uses TRBV2 and TRBJ1-5; tentatively, D is TRBD1 (6 bases). CDR1 is SNHLY and CDR2 is FYNNEI in the germline V gene. The CDR3 is 13 residues long. Trimming cost V 7 bases and J 3 bases, with 10 bases left between them. CDR3 sequence reads: CASKGQVNQPQHF. The CDR3, as DNA: TGTGCCAGCAAGGGACAAGTCAATCAGCCCCAGCATTTT.

V usage is TRBV6-1 and J usage is TRBJ1-5; TRBD1 agrees at 7 bases. The junction had 18 bases not matched to a gene; V was cut back by 4 bases and J by 9 bases. The CDR3 totals 17 residues. Looked up from germline, CDR1 is MNHNS and CDR2 is SASEGT. The CDR3 sequence is CASSANYPGQSARPQHF. The CDR3 DNA sequence: TGTGCCAGCAGTGCCAACTATCCGGGACAGTCCGCGAGGCCCCAGCATTTT.

The chain links TRBV18 to TRBJ2-7; tentative D call: TRBD1 (6 bases). CDR1 is KGHSH and CDR2 is LQKENI in the germline V gene. V was pared by 2 bases and J by 4 bases, with 12 bases between. This CDR3 is 14 amino acids long. The CDR3 sequence: CASSPATGGYEQYF. The CDR3 DNA follows: TGTGCCAGCTCACCAGCGACAGGTGGTTACGAGCAGTACTTC.

In this sample, this clone turned up a few times. The chain employs TRBV5-4 and TRBJ2-1; 14 bases line up with TRBD2. J gave up 0 bases and V 3 bases, and 8 bases lay outside the gene matches. CDR1 is SGHNT, CDR2 YYREEE, per germline (reference sequence). CDR3 length: 19 amino acids. The CDR3, as DNA: TGTGCCAGCAGCTCAGGCGTAGGGACTAGCGGGAGCTCCTACAATGAGCAGTTCTTC. Protein sequence: CASSSGVGTSGSSYNEQFF.

This chain connects TRBV4-2 to TRBJ2-2; unclear D gene. CDR3 size: 16 residues. The germline CDR1 and CDR2 sequences are LGHNA and YNFKEQ. Trimming shortened V by 1 base and J by 0 bases, and 9 bases separated the two germline ends. CDR3 sequence reads: CASSQALGTNTGELFF. The DNA for the CDR3 is TGTGCCAGCAGCCAAGCTCTAGGAACGAACACCGGGGAGCTGTTTTTT.

This clone was seen a single time. The rearrangement links TRBV7-9 to TRBJ1-2; 8 nucleotides match TRBD1. The CDR3 contains 16 residues. Losses at the gene ends were 1 base for V and 1 base for J; bases not matched to a gene: 5. Germline V gene lookup returns CDR1 SEHNR and CDR2 FQNEAQ (reference sequence). This CDR3 reads CASSLVSGGDNYGYTF. In DNA, the CDR3 is TGTGCCAGCAGCTTAGTTTCAGGGGGCGATAACTATGGCTACACCTTC.